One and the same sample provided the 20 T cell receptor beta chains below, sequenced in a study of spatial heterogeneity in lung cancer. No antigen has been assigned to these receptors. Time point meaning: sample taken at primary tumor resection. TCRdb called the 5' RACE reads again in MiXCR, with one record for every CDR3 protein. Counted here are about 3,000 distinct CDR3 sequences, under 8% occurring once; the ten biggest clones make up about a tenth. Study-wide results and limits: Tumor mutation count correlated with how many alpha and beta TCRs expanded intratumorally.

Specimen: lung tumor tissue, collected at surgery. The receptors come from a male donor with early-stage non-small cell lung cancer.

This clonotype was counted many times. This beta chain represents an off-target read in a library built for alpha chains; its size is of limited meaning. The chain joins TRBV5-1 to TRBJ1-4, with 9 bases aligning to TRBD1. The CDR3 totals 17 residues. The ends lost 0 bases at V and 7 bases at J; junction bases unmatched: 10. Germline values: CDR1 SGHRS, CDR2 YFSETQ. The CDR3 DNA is TGCGCCAGCAGCTTGGCCCCTCCACAGGGGGCGGGTGAAAAACTGTTTTTT. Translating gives CASSLAPPQGAGEKLFF.

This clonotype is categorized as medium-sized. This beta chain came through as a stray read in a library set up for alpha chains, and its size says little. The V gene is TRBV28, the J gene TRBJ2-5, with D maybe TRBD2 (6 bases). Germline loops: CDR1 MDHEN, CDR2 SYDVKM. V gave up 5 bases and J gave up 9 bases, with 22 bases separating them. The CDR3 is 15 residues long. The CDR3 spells CASSVIGEASNSQYF. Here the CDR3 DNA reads TGTGCCAGCAGTGTTATTGGGGAGGCCTCCAATTCCCAGTACTTC.

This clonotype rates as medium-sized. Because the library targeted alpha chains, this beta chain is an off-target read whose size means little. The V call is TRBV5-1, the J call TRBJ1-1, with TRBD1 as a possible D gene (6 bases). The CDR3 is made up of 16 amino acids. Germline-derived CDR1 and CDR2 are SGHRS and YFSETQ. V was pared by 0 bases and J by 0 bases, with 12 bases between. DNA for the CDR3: TGCGCCAGCAGCTTGGTAGGGGGGGCCCTGAACACTGAAGCTTTCTTT. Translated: CASSLVGGALNTEAFF.

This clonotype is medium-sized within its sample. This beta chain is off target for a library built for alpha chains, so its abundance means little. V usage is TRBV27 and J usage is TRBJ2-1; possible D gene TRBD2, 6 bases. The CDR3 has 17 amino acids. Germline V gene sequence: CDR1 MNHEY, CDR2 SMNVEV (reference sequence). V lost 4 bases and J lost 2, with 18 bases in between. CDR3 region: CASSSSHGGGAYNEQFF. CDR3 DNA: TGTGCCAGCAGTTCCTCCCACGGGGGAGGCGCCTACAATGAGCAGTTCTTC.

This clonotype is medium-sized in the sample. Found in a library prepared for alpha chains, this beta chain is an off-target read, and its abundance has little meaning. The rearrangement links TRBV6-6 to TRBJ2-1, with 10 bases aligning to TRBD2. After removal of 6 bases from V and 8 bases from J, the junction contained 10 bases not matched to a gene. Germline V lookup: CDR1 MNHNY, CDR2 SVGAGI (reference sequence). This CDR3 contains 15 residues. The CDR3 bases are TGTGCCAGCAGCCGGACCCTAGCGGGGGAGGATGAGCAGTTCTTC. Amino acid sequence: CASSRTLAGEDEQFF.

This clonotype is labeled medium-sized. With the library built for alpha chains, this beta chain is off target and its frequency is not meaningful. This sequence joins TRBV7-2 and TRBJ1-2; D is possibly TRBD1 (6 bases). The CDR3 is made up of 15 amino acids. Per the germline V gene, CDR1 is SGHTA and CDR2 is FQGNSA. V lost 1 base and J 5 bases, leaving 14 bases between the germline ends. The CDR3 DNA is TGTGCCAGCAGCTTAGAGCGGGGACACCTTTATGGCTACACCTTC. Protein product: CASSLERGHLYGYTF.

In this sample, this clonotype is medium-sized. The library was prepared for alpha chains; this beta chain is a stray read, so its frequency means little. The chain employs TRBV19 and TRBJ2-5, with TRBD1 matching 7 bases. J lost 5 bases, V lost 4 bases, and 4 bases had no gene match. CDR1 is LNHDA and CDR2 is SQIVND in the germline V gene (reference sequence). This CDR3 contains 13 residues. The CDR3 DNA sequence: TGTGCCAGTAGTACGACAGGGACGGAGACCCAGTACTTC. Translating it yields CASSTTGTETQYF. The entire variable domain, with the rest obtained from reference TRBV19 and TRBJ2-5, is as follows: DGGITQSPKYLFRKEGQNVTLSCEQNLNHDAMYWYRQDPGQGLRLIYYSQIVNDFQKGDIAEGYSVSREKKESFPLTVTSAQKNPTAFYLCASSTTGTETQYFGPGTRLLVL.

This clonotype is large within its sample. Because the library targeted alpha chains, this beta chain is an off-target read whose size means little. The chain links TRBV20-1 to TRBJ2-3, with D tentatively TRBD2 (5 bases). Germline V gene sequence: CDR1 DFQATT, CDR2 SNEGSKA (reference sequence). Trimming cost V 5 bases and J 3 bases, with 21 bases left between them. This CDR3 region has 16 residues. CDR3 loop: CSAVAPAGRSTDTQYF. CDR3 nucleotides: TGCAGTGCTGTGGCCCCCGCGGGCCGATCAACAGATACGCAGTATTTT.

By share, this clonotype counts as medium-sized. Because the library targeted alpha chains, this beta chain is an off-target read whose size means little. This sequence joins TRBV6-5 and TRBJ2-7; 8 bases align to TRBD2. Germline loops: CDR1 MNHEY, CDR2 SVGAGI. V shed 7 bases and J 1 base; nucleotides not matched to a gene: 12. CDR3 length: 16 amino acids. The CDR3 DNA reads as TGTGCCAGCAAGGGGGGACTAGTTTCACAATCCTACGAGCAGTACTTC. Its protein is CASKGGLVSQSYEQYF.

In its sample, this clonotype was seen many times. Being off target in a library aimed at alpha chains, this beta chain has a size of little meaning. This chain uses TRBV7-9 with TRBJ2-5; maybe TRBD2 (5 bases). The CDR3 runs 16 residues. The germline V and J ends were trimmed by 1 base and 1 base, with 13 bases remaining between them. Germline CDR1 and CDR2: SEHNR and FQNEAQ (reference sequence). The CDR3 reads CASSLVAGATQETQYF. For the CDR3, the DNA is TGTGCCAGCAGCTTAGTTGCGGGTGCAACCCAAGAGACCCAGTACTTC.

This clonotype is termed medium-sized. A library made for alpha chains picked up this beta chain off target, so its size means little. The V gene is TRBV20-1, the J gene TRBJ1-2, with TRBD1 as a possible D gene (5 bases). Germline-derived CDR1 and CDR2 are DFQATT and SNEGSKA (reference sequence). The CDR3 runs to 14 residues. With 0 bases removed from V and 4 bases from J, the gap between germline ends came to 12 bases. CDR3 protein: CSARESGFGYGYTF. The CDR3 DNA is TGCAGTGCTAGAGAATCAGGGTTTGGCTATGGCTACACCTTC.

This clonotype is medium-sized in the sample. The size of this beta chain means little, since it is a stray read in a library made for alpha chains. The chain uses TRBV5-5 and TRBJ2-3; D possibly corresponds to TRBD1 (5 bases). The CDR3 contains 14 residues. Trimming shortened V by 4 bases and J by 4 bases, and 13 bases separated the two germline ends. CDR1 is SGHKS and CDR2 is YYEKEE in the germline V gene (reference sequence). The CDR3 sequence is CASSTGQAPDTQYF. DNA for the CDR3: TGTGCCAGCAGCACAGGACAAGCCCCAGATACGCAGTATTTT.

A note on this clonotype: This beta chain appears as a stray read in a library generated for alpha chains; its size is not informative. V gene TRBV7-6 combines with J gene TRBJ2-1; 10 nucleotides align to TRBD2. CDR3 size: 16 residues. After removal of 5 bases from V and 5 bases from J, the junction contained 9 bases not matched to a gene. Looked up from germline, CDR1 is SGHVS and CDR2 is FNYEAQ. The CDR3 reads CASSDQWTSGHNEQFF. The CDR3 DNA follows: TGTGCCAGCAGCGATCAGTGGACTAGCGGACACAATGAGCAGTTCTTC.

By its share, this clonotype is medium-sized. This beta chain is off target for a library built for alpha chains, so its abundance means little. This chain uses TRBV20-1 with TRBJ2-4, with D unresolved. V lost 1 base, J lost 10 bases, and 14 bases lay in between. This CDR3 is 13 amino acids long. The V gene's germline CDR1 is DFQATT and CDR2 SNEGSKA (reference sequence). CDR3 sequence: CSARGNTLVIQYF. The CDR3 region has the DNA TGCAGTGCTAGAGGAAATACGTTAGTGATTCAGTACTTC.

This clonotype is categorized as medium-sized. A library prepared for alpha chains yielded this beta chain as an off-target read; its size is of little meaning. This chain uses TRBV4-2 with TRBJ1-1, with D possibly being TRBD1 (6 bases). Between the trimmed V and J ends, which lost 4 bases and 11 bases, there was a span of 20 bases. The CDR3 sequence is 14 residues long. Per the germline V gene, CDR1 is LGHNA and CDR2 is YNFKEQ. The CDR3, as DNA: TGTGCCAGCAGCCTCCAGGGGAAGGGCGTCAGGGCTTTCTTT. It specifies CASSLQGKGVRAFF.

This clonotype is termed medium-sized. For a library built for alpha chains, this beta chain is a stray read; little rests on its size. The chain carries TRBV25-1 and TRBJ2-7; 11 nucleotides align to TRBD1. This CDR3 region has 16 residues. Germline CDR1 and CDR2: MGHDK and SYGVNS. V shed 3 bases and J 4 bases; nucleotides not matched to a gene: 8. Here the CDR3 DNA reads TGTGCCAGCAGTGAGGGGGGGACAGGGGGAGGATACGAGCAGTACTTC. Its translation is CASSEGGTGGGYEQYF.

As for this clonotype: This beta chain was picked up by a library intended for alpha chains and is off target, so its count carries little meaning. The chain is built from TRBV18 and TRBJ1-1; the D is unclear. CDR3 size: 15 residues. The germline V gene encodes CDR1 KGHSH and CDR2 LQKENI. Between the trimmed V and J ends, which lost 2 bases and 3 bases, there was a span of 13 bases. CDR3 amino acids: CASSPFAERDTEAFF. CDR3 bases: TGTGCCAGCTCACCATTTGCGGAGAGGGACACTGAAGCTTTCTTT. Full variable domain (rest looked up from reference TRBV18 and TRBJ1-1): NAGVMQNPRHLVRRRGQEARLRCSPMKGHSHVYWYRQLPEEGLKFMVYLQKENIIDESGMPKERFSAEFPKEGPSILRIQQVVRGDSAAYFCASSPFAERDTEAFFGQGTRLTVV.

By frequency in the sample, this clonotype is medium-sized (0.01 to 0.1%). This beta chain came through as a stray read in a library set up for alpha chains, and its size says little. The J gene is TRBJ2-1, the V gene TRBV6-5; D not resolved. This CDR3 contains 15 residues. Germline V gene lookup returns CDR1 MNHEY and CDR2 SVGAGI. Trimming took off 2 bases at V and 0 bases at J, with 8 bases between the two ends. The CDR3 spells CASSYGRSSYNEQFF. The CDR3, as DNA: TGTGCCAGCAGTTACGGCCGTAGCTCCTACAATGAGCAGTTCTTC.

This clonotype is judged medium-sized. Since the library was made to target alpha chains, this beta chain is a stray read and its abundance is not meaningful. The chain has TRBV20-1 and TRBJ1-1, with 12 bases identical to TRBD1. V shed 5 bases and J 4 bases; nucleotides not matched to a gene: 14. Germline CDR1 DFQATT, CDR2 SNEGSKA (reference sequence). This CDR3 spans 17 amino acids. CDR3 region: CSARPRDRGLASTEAFF. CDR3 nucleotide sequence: TGCAGTGCTCGTCCCCGGGACAGGGGGCTGGCGAGCACTGAAGCTTTCTTT.

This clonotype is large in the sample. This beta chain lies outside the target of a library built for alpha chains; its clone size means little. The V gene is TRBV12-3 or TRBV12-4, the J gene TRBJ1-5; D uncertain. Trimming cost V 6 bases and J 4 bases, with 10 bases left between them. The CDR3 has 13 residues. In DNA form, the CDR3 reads TGTGCCAGCAGGGAGGGAATGAATCAGCCCCAGCATTTT. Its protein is CASREGMNQPQHF.